This TCR beta chain was obtained from a study of T cells after yellow fever vaccination. At the level of the study: SMART-Seq v4 Ultra Low Input handled preparation of low-cell-number fractions.

As concerns this clonotype: Its specificity is not known.

Study-level results: High-abundance clonotypes from the bulk population could contaminate FACS-sorted repertoires. At under 97% for CD4 and approximately 89% for CD8, most primary-vaccination clones showed up again after the booster.

5'RACE template switching added a universal primer site and UMIs to TCR cDNA. MiXCR was run by TCRdb on the 5' RACE reads, yielding one entry per CDR3 protein. The sample has more than 350,000 distinct CDR3 sequences, under 14% seen once. Source: PBMCs, taken on the day of the first yellow fever vaccination. This TCR was sampled from a man younger than 35 who received the YFV17D yellow fever vaccine.

CDR3 region: CSVGDAGAQPQHF. CDR3 coding DNA: TGCAGCGTTGGGGATGCAGGGGCTCAGCCCCAGCATTTT. The gene calls are TRBV29-1 and TRBJ1-5, with D perhaps matching TRBD1 (6 bases). Looked up from germline, CDR1 is SQVTM and CDR2 is ANQGSEA. The ends were cut back, 4 bases at V and 6 bases at J, with 13 bases in the middle. CDR3 length equals 13 residues.